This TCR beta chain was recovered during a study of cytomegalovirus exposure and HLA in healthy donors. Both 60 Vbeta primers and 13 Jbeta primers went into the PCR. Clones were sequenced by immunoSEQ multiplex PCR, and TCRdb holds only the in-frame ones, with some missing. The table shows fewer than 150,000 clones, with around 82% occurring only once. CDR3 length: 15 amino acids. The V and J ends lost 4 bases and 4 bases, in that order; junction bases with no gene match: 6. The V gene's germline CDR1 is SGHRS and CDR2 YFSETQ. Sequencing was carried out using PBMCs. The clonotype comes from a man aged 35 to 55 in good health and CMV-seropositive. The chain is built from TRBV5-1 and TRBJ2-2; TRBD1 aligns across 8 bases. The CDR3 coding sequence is TGCGCCAGCAGCCCGGACAGGGCAATCACCGGGGAGCTGTTTTTT. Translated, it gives CASSPDRAITGELFF.